Here is one T cell receptor (beta chain) with its context. In TCRdb, the RACE reads were re-called with MiXCR into one record per CDR3 protein. The sample has 380,000 or so distinct CDR3 sequences, around 5% seen once. Time point noted: pre-sensitization, week 0. Noted treatment: therapeutic diphenylcyclopropenone sensitization with weekly scalp DPC. The germline V and J ends were trimmed by 0 bases and 7 bases, with 20 bases remaining between them. The CDR3 covers 17 residues. From germline, CDR1 is LGHNA and CDR2 YNFKEQ. The data were taken from a study of human T cells and chemical hapten exposure. In the study overall: Skin of the upper inner arm, approximately 2 cm by approximately 2 cm, received 2% DPC for sensitization.

The sequence derives from a woman younger than 35 with alopecia areata. Some clones in this sample may be carry-over from other donors' samples. The starting material was whole blood, obtained in connection with sensitization to the hapten diphenylcyclopropenone (DPC). The chain links TRBV4-2 to TRBJ2-3, with D maybe TRBD1 (6 bases). In DNA, the CDR3 is TGTGCCAGCAGCCAAGATGGGGGAAGCTGGGGGACAAATACGCAGTATTTT. This encodes CASSQDGGSWGTNTQYF.